Listed below are T cell receptor beta chains from one sample, sequenced in a study of a mutant IDH1 vaccine in newly diagnosed glioma. The protocol was immunoSEQ multiplex PCR, while the TCRdb copy is restricted to in-frame clones and leaves out a portion. This table holds roughly 72,000 clones, 75% to 95% found once. Their antigens are not known. Sequencing used PBMCs, obtained from a glioma patient whose treatment included an IDH1 peptide vaccine. These receptors were taken from a woman aged 45-59 years with glioma. The CDR3 runs from the conserved cysteine through the conserved F or W. The D gene is left open where the match is weak. Some rows mark clone size as missing; the rest say once, few, many or name a class of expanded clone.

TRBJ1-1 | TRBV19 | NA | NA | CASSIALRAEAFF | TGTGCCAGTAGTATCGCCCTCAGGGCTGAAGCTTTCTTT
TRBJ2-5 | TRBV6-1 | NA | NA | CASSAGGAYGEQYF | TGTGCCAGCAGTGCCGGGGGAGCCTACGGGGAGCAGTACTTC
TRBJ1-4 | TRBV4-1 | TRBD1 | NA | CASSHLHRGDGEKLFF | TGCGCCAGCAGCCATCTTCACAGGGGCGACGGTGAAAAACTGTTTTTT
TRBJ2-7 | TRBV6-1 | TRBD2 | NA | CASSPVAGTYEQYF | TGTGCCAGCAGCCCCGTAGCGGGGACCTACGAGCAGTACTTC
TRBJ1-1 | TRBV5-1 | NA | NA | CASSSQTSGHTEAFF | TGCGCCAGCAGCTCCCAAACATCAGGTCACACTGAAGCTTTCTTT
TRBJ1-4 | TRBV19 | NA | NA | CASTGAPNEKLFF | TGTGCCAGTACGGGGGCTCCTAATGAAAAACTGTTTTTT
TRBJ1-6 | TRBV9 | NA | NA | CASSVDGTYNSPLHF | TGTGCCAGCAGCGTAGACGGGACCTATAATTCACCCCTCCACTTT
TRBJ2-1 | TRBV30 | NA | NA | CAWGRGLGEQFF | TGTGCCTGGGGGCGAGGGCTCGGTGAGCAGTTCTTC
TRBJ2-3 | TRBV5-1 | NA | NA | CASSSSRQSTDTQYF | TGCGCCAGCAGCTCTTCCCGACAAAGCACAGATACGCAGTATTTT
TRBJ1-4 | TRBV6-1 | NA | NA | CASSTGPGEKLFF | TGTGCCAGCAGTACCGGGCCGGGCGAAAAACTGTTTTTT
TRBJ2-7 | TRBV19 | NA | few | CASSISGPSEQYF | TGTGCCAGTAGTATTTCCGGCCCCAGCGAGCAGTACTTC
TRBJ1-1 | TRBV18 | NA | NA | CASSRQLLNTEAFF | TGTGCCAGCTCACGGCAGTTGTTGAACACTGAAGCTTTCTTT
TRBJ1-6 | TRBV7-8 | NA | NA | CASSPIGQGNSPLHF | TGTGCCAGCAGCCCGATTGGGCAGGGGAATTCACCCCTCCACTTT
TRBJ2-7 | TRBV29-1 | NA | NA | CSVESRSSYEQYF | TGCAGCGTTGAATCCAGGAGCTCCTACGAGCAGTACTTC
TRBJ1-2 | TRBV28 | NA | NA | CASSLSGGERQNGYTF | TGTGCCAGCAGTTTATCGGGGGGGGAGAGACAGAATGGCTACACCTTC
TRBJ2-4 | TRBV30 | NA | NA | CAWSPRFRDIQYF | TGTGCCTGGAGTCCTCGGTTCCGGGACATTCAGTACTTC
TRBJ1-2 | TRBV18 | TRBD1 | NA | CASSPLRQGNGYGYTF | TGTGCCAGCTCACCACTGCGACAGGGTAATGGATATGGCTACACCTTC
TRBJ2-1 | TRBV10-1 | TRBD2 | NA | CASSSGRVNNEQFF | TGCGCCAGCAGTAGCGGGAGGGTTAACAATGAGCAGTTCTTC
TRBJ2-5 | TRBV7-6 | NA | NA | CASSIQETQYF | TGTGCCAGCAGCATACAAGAGACCCAGTACTTC
TRBJ2-7 | TRBV14 | TRBD1 | NA | CASSHPDRGQSYEQYF | TGTGCCAGCAGCCACCCGGACAGGGGGCAGTCCTACGAGCAGTACTTC
TRBJ1-2 | TRBV19 | NA | NA | CASSLDGLNYGYTF | TGTGCCAGTAGTTTGGACGGACTGAACTATGGCTACACCTTC
TRBJ1-2 | TRBV27 | TRBD1 | NA | CAISSTWGQARLDSNYGYTF | TGTGCCATTTCCTCCACCTGGGGACAGGCAAGACTGGATTCTAACTATGGCTACACCTTC